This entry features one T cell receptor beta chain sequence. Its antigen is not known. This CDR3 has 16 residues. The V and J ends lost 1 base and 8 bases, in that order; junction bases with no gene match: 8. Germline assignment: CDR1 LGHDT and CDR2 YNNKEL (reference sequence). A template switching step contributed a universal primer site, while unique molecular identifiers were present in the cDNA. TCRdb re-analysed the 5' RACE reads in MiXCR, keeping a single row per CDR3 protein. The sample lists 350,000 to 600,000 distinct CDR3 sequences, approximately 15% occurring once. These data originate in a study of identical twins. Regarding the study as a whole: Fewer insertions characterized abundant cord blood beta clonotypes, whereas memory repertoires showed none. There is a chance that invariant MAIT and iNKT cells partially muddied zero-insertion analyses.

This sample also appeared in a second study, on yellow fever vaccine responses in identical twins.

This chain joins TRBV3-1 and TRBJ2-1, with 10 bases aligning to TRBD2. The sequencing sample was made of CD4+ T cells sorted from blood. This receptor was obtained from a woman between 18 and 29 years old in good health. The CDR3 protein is CASSQAKRGGRDEQFF. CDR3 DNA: TGTGCCAGCAGCCAAGCTAAGCGGGGGGGCCGGGATGAGCAGTTCTTC.